Presented here are 22 T cell receptor beta chains from one specimen sequenced in a study of blood T cell repertoires in COVID-19. Produced via immunoSEQ multiplex PCR; TCRdb's table is partial and in-frame only. The table has 110,000 to 150,000 clones, approximately 86% seen once. The specimen sequenced was peripheral blood. These receptors originate from a woman aged 55 to 70 with acute or convalescent COVID-19.

This rearrangement joins TRBV12-1 to TRBJ2-2; the listed D gene, TRBD2, was not tested against the DNA. TRBV12-1 is a listed pseudogene. The CDR3 loop spans 19 amino acids. The CDR3, as DNA: TGTGCCAGCAGCTCCTCTTCCCACGCCCCGGGGGTAAACACCGGGGAGCTGTTTTTT. Its translation is CASSSSSHAPGVNTGELFF.

J is TRBJ1-1 and V is TRBV5-6, with 9 nucleotides matching TRBD1. CDR1 and CDR2 from the germline V gene are SGHDT and YYEEEE. There are 12 residues in the CDR3. Trimming cost V 4 bases and J 12 bases; bases outside gene matches: 7. The CDR3 reads CASSDTGGASFF. Here the CDR3 DNA reads TGTGCCAGCAGCGATACAGGGGGCGCGTCTTTCTTT.

V usage is TRBV18 and J usage is TRBJ1-3, with D possibly being TRBD1 (6 bases). Germline V lookup: CDR1 KGHSH, CDR2 LQKENI. This CDR3 contains 16 residues. The germline V and J ends were trimmed by 5 bases and 1 base, with 15 bases remaining between them. CDR3 in amino acids: CASSKPGQQSGNTIYF. CDR3 bases: TGTGCCAGCTCAAAACCGGGACAACAGTCTGGAAACACCATATATTTT.

This clone was detected only once. V usage is TRBV19 and J usage is TRBJ1-4; D uncertain. Germline values: CDR1 LNHDA, CDR2 SQIVND (reference sequence). This CDR3 comprises 15 residues. The V gene lost 6 bases and the J gene lost 3 bases, with 14 bases spanning the gap. The CDR3, as DNA: TGTGCCAGTAGGGCGACGCAGGCCCCTAATGAAAAACTGTTTTTT. Protein: CASRATQAPNEKLFF.

This chain uses TRBV4-3 with TRBJ2-3; 8 bases agree with TRBD2. V was clipped by 0 bases and J by 4 bases; unmatched bases: 3. Germline-derived CDR1 and CDR2 are LGHNA and YSLEER. The CDR3 extends over 15 amino acids. The CDR3 region is CASSQDAGGSDTQYF. The CDR3, as DNA: TGCGCCAGCAGCCAAGATGCGGGGGGCTCAGATACGCAGTATTTT.

The V gene is TRBV5-6, the J gene TRBJ1-2; 10 positions agree with TRBD1. This CDR3 is built from 16 residues. J gave up 3 bases and V 3 bases, and 8 bases lay outside the gene matches. Per germline, CDR1 SGHDT and CDR2 YYEEEE. CDR3 bases: TGTGCCAGCAGCTATATGACAGGGGGCGCTCACTATGGCTACACCTTC. Amino acids: CASSYMTGGAHYGYTF.

This clone was detected only a few times. The chain combines TRBV5-4 with TRBJ2-7, with TRBD1 matching 7 bases. The CDR3 loop spans 14 amino acids. V was clipped by 3 bases and J by 1 base; unmatched bases: 4. Germline V gene lookup returns CDR1 SGHNT and CDR2 YYREEE (reference sequence). The CDR3 protein is CASSSQQGSYEQYF. The CDR3 DNA reads as TGTGCCAGCAGCTCCCAACAGGGGTCCTACGAGCAGTACTTC.

The rearrangement joins TRBV27 to TRBJ2-7; TRBD2 matches 10 bases. The CDR3 runs to 14 residues. After removal of 5 bases from V and 3 bases from J, the junction contained 4 bases not matched to a gene. The germline V gene encodes CDR1 MNHEY and CDR2 SMNVEV (reference sequence). For the CDR3, the DNA is TGTGCCAGCAGTCCTAGCGGGGGACACTACGAGCAGTACTTC. Translated, it gives CASSPSGGHYEQYF.

The chain combines TRBV19 with TRBJ2-7, with 9 bases fitting TRBD1. Germline CDR1 LNHDA, CDR2 SQIVND (reference sequence). The CDR3 contains 15 residues. The V and J ends lost 8 bases and 0 bases, in that order; junction bases with no gene match: 8. The CDR3 loop reads CASSVAGQGSYEQYF. CDR3 DNA sequence: TGTGCCAGTTCCGTCGCGGGACAGGGCTCCTACGAGCAGTACTTC.

Of note for this clone: The identical CDR3 is also encoded by other nucleotide sequences in the sample. This chain connects TRBV5-1 to TRBJ1-3; weak D call: TRBD1 (6 bases). CDR1 is SGHRS and CDR2 is YFSETQ in the germline V gene. This CDR3 is 15 amino acids long. Trimming removed 0 bases from V and 1 base from J, with 8 bases in between. Here the CDR3 DNA reads TGCGCCAGCAGCTTGGACACAGGGTCTGGAAACACCATATATTTT. Translating gives CASSLDTGSGNTIYF.

The CDR3 protein is CASSQGQGIQPQHF. DNA of the CDR3: TGTGCCAGCAGCCAGGGACAGGGGATTCAGCCCCAGCATTTT. The chain has TRBV5-8 and TRBJ1-5; TRBD1 matches 10 bases. Per the germline V gene, CDR1 is SGHTS and CDR2 is YDEGEE. CDR3 size: 14 residues. J was trimmed by 6 bases and V by 4 bases; bases with no gene match: 4.

J is TRBJ1-2 and V is TRBV7-9, with D maybe TRBD1 (6 bases). Trimming cost V 6 bases and J 2 bases, with 13 bases left between them. Looked up from germline, CDR1 is SEHNR and CDR2 is FQNEAQ (reference sequence). The length of the CDR3 is 14 residues. In nucleotides, the CDR3 is TGTGCCAGCAGTAAAGGACAGAAGAACTATGGCTACACCTTC. Translated, it gives CASSKGQKNYGYTF.

The chain combines TRBV25-1 with TRBJ2-5; a possible D gene is TRBD2 (5 bases). Germline values: CDR1 MGHDK, CDR2 SYGVNS. The germline V and J ends were trimmed by 2 bases and 3 bases, with 10 bases remaining between them. This CDR3 has 14 amino acids. The CDR3 DNA follows: TGTGCCAGCAGTGAAGTCGGAGGCGAAGAGACCCAGTACTTC. Encoded protein: CASSEVGGEETQYF.

The CDR3 DNA reads as TGTGCCAGCAGTCTCAAAGGGCGGGGGGACCAAGAGACCCAGTACTTC. Amino acids: CASSLKGRGDQETQYF. The J gene is TRBJ2-5, the V gene TRBV27, with 8 bases matching TRBD2. V lost 5 bases, J lost 0 bases, and 8 bases stayed unmatched. Germline V lookup: CDR1 MNHEY, CDR2 SMNVEV (reference sequence). The CDR3 contains 16 residues.

V usage is TRBV5-1 and J usage is TRBJ1-5; 7 bases line up with TRBD1. This CDR3 is built from 16 residues. The trim removed 4 bases at V and 0 bases at J, leaving 7 bases unmatched. In germline, CDR1 is SGHRS, CDR2 YFSETQ. CDR3 loop: CASSIGTDISNQPQHF. CDR3 nucleotides: TGCGCCAGCAGCATCGGGACAGACATTAGCAATCAGCCCCAGCATTTT.

This sequence joins TRBV3-1 (or the pseudogene TRBV3-2) and TRBJ1-2, with D unresolved. CDR1 and CDR2 (germline): LGHDT, YNNKEL (reference sequence). The CDR3 sequence is 14 residues long. Trimming cost V 0 bases and J 4 bases, with 9 bases left between them. The CDR3 DNA is TGTGCCAGCAGCCAAGACCCCCGGGGCTATGGCTACACCTTC. It codes for CASSQDPRGYGYTF.

V usage is TRBV20-1 and J usage is TRBJ2-7; no clear D gene. Trimming cost V 5 bases and J 13 bases, with 15 bases left between them. Germline CDR1 is DFQATT and CDR2 is SNEGSKA (reference sequence). CDR3 length: 10 residues. This chain's CDR3 is CSAETTLVYF. CDR3 nucleotide sequence: TGCAGTGCTGAAACGACATTGGTTTACTTC.

This chain joins TRBV18 and TRBJ2-6, with D possibly matching TRBD1 (6 bases). CDR3 length equals 17 residues. V was trimmed by 1 base and J by 4 bases, leaving 14 bases between them. CDR1 and CDR2 (germline): KGHSH, LQKENI. For the CDR3, the DNA is TGTGCCAGCTCACCACTCCTGTCTGGGGGCGGGGCCAACGTCCTGACTTTC. This sequence encodes CASSPLLSGGGANVLTF.

The CDR3 sequence: CASTEDARNEKLFF. CDR3 in DNA: TGTGCCAGCACTGAAGATGCGCGGAATGAAAAACTGTTTTTT. This rearrangement joins TRBV28 to TRBJ1-4; D not resolved. The CDR3 has 14 amino acids. Germline loops: CDR1 MDHEN, CDR2 SYDVKM. V dropped 7 bases and J dropped 5 bases, with 14 bases sitting between them.

The chain combines TRBV2 with TRBJ1-3; 9 positions agree with TRBD1. V lost 5 bases to trimming and J lost 0 bases; unmatched junction nucleotides: 11. This CDR3 comprises 18 residues. Germline V CDR1 and CDR2: SNHLY, FYNNEI. DNA for the CDR3: TGTGCCAGCAGTAAAACACCGGGACAGGGAATCTCTGGAAACACCATATATTTT. Residues: CASSKTPGQGISGNTIYF.

The genes are TRBV6-5 and TRBJ1-1; D call uncertain. This CDR3 region has 15 residues. V lost 7 bases, J lost 1 base, and 16 bases lay in between. CDR1 and CDR2 from the germline V gene are MNHEY and SVGAGI. CDR3 residues: CASTSSGEGNTEAFF. DNA for the CDR3: TGTGCCAGCACCTCGTCTGGGGAGGGGAACACTGAAGCTTTCTTT.

The rearrangement links TRBV7-2 to TRBJ2-3, with D possibly TRBD2 on 6 matching bases. The V gene's germline CDR1 is SGHTA and CDR2 FQGNSA. The V end lost 2 bases, the J end lost 2 bases, and 14 bases lay between the germline ends. The CDR3 totals 16 residues. CDR3 DNA sequence: TGTGCCAGCAGCTTAAGCGGCGGGGCGACCACAGATACGCAGTATTTT. Its protein product is CASSLSGGATTDTQYF.